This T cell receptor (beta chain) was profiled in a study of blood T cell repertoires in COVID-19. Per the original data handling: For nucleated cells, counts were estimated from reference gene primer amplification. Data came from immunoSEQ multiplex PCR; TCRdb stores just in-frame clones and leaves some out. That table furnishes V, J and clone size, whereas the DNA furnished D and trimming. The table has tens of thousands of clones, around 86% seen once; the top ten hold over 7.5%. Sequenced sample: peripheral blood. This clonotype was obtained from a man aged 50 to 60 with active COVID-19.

CDR3 amino acids: CASSLAGFNNSPLHF. For the CDR3, the DNA is TGTGCCAGCAGCTTAGCCGGGTTCAATAATTCACCCCTCCACTTT. J is TRBJ1-6 and V is TRBV7-9; D unresolved. The CDR3 extends over 15 amino acids. Germline V CDR1 and CDR2: SEHNR, FQNEAQ (reference sequence). V dropped 0 bases and J dropped 5 bases, with 8 bases sitting between them.